A selection of T cell receptor beta chains follows, all from one sample in a study of shared clonotypes between healthy human individuals. The method was immunoSEQ multiplex PCR; TCRdb's version includes in-frame clones alone and lacks a portion of them. Among roughly 320,000 clones listed, around 87% were seen once. The sequencing input was memory CD8+ T cells sorted from blood. The receptors were gathered from a man younger than 35 in good health. CDR3s include the opening cysteine and the closing phenylalanine or tryptophan. The D gene is left open where the match is weak. A clone size is listed for some rows: how often the clone was seen (once, few, many), or a class if it is expanded.

j_call: TRBJ2-3; clone_size: -; d_call: TRBD2; v_call: TRBV27; cdr3_aa: CASSIVGGGYTDTQYF; cdr3_nt: TGTGCCAGCAGTATAGTGGGCGGGGGGTATACAGATACGCAGTATTTT
j_call: TRBJ2-7; clone_size: -; d_call: -; v_call: TRBV12-5; cdr3_aa: CASGSQEQASYEQYF; cdr3_nt: TGTGCTAGTGGTTCTCAGGAGCAAGCCTCCTACGAGCAGTACTTC
j_call: TRBJ2-3; clone_size: -; d_call: TRBD2; v_call: TRBV9; cdr3_aa: CASSGGVAGVSTDTQYF; cdr3_nt: TGTGCCAGCAGCGGAGGGGTAGCGGGGGTTAGCACAGATACGCAGTATTTT
j_call: TRBJ2-7; clone_size: -; d_call: -; v_call: TRBV6-5; cdr3_aa: CASSARQAQYF; cdr3_nt: TGTGCCAGCAGTGCTAGACAAGCGCAGTACTTC
j_call: TRBJ1-6; clone_size: -; d_call: -; v_call: TRBV11-2; cdr3_aa: CASSTDSYNSPLHF; cdr3_nt: TGTGCCAGCAGCACCGACAGCTATAATTCACCCCTCCACTTT
j_call: TRBJ2-7; clone_size: few; d_call: -; v_call: TRBV4-2; cdr3_aa: CASSQIGTGPYEQYF; cdr3_nt: TGTGCCAGCAGCCAAATTGGTACAGGACCCTACGAGCAGTACTTC
j_call: TRBJ2-5; clone_size: -; d_call: TRBD1; v_call: TRBV2; cdr3_aa: CASSEGQGLETQYF; cdr3_nt: TGTGCCAGCAGTGAAGGACAGGGGCTGGAGACCCAGTACTTC
j_call: TRBJ2-5; clone_size: -; d_call: -; v_call: TRBV19; cdr3_aa: CASSPTSLGPTQYF; cdr3_nt: TGTGCCAGTAGTCCCACATCACTAGGCCCGACCCAGTACTTC
j_call: TRBJ2-7; clone_size: -; d_call: TRBD2; v_call: TRBV5-1; cdr3_aa: CASSFKAGDYEQYF; cdr3_nt: TGCGCCAGCAGCTTCAAAGCGGGAGACTACGAGCAGTACTTC
j_call: TRBJ2-1; clone_size: -; d_call: TRBD2; v_call: TRBV10-2; cdr3_aa: CASREPQGLSYNEQFF; cdr3_nt: TGCGCCAGCAGAGAACCGCAGGGACTATCCTACAATGAGCAGTTCTTC